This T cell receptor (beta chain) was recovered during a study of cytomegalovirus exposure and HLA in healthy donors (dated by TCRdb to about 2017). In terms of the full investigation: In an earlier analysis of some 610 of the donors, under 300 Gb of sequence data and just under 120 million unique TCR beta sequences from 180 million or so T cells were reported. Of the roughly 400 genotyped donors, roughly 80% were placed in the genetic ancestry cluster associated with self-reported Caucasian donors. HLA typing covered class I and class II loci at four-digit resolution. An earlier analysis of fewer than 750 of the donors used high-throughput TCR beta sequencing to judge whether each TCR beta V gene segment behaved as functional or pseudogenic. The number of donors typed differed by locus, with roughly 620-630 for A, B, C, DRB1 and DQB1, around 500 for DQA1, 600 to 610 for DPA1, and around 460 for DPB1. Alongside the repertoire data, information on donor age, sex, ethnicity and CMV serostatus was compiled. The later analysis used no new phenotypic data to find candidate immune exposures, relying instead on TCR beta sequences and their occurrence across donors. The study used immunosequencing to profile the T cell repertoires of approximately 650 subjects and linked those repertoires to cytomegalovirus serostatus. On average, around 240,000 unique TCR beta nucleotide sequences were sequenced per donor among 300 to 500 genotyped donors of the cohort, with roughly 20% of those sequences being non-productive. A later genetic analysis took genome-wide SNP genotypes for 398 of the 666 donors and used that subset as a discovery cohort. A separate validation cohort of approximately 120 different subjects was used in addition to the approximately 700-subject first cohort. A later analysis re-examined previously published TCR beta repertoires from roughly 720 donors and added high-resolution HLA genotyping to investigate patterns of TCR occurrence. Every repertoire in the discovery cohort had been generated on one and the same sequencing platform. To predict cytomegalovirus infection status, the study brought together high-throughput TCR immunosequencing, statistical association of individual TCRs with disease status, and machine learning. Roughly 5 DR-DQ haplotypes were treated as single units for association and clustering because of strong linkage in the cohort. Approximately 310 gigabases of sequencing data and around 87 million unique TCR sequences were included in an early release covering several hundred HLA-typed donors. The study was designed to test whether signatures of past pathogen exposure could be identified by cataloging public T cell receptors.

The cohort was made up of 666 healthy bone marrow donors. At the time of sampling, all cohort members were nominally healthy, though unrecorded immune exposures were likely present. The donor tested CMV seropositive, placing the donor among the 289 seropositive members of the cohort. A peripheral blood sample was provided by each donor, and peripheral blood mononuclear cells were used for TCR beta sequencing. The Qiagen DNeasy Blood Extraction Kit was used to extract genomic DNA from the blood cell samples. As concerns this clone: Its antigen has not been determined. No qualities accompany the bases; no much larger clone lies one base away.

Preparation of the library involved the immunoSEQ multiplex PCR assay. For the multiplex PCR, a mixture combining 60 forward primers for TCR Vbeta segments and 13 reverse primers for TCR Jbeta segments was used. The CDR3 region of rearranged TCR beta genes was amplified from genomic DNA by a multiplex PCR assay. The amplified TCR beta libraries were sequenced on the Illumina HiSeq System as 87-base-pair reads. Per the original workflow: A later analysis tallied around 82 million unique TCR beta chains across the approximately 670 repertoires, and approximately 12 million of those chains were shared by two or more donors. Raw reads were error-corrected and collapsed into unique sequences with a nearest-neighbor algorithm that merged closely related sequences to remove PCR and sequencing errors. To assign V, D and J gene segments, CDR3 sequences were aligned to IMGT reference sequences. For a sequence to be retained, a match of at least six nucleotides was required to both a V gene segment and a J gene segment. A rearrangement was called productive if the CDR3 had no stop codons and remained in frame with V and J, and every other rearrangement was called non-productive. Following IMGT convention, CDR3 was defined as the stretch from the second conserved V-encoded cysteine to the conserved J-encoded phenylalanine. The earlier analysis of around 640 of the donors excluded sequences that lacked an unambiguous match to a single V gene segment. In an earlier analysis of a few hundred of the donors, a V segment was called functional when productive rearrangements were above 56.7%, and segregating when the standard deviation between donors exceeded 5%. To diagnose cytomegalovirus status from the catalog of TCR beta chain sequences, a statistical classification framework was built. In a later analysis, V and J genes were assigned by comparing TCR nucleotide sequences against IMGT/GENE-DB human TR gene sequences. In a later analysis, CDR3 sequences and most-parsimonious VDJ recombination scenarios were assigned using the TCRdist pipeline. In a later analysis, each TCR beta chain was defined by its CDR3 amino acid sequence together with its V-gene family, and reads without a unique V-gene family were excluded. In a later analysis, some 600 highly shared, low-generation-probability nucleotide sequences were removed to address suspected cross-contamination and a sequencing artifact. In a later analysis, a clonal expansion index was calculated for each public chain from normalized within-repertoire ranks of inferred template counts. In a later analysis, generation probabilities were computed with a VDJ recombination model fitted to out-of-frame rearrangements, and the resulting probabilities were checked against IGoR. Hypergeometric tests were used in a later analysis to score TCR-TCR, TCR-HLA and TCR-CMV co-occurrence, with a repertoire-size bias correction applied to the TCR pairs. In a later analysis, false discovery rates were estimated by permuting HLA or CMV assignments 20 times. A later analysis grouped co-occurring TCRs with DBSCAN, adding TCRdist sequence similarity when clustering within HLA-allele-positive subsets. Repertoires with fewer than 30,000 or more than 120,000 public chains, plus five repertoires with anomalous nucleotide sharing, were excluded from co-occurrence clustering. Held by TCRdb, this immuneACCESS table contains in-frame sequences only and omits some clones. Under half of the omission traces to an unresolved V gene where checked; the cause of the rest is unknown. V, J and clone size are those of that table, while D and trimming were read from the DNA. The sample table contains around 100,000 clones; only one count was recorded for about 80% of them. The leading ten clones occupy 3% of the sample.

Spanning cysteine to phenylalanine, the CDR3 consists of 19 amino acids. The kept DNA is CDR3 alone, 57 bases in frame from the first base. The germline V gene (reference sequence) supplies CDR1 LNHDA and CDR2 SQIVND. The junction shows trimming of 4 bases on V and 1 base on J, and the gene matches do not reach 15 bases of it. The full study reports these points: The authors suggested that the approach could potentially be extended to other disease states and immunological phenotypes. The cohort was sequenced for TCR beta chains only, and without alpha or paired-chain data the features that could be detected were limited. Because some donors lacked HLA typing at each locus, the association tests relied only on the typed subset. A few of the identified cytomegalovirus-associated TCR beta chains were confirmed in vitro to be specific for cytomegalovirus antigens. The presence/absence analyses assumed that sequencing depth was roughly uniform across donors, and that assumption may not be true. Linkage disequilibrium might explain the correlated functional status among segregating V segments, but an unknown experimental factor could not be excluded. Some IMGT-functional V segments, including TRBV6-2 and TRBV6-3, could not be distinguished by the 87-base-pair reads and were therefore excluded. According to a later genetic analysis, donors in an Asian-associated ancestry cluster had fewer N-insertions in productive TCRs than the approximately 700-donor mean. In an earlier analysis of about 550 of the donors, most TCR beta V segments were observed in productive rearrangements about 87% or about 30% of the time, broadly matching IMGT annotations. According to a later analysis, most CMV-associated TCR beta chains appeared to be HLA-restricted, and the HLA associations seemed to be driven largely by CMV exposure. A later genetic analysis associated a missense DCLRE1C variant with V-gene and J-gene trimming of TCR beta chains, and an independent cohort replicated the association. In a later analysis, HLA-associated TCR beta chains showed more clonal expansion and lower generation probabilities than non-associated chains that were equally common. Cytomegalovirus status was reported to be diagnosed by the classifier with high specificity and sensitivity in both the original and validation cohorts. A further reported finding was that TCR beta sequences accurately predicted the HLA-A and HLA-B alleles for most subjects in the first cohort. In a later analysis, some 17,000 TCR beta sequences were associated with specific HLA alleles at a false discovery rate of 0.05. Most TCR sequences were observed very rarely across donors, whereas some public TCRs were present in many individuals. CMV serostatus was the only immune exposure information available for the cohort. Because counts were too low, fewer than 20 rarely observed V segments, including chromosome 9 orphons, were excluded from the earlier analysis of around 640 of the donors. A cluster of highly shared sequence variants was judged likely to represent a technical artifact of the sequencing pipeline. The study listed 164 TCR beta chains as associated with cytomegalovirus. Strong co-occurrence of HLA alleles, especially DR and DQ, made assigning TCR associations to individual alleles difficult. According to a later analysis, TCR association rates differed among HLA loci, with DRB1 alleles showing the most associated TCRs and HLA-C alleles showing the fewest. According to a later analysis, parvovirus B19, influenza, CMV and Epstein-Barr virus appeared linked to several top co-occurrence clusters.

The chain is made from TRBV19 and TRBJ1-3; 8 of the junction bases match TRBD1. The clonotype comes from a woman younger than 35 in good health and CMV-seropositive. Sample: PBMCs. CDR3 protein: CASSTPGTGVYGSGNTIYF. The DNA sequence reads TGTGCCAGTAGTACCCCCGGGACAGGTGTATATGGGTCTGGAAACACCATATATTTT.